Presented here are 23 T cell receptor beta chains from one specimen sequenced in a study of shared clonotypes between healthy human individuals. Some clones are missing from TCRdb's copy, which holds only in-frame ones; the method was immunoSEQ multiplex PCR. The sample lists over a million clones, roughly 95% occurring once. What was sequenced was naive CD4+ T cells sorted from blood. Subset here: CD45RA+ positively selected. The receptors originated from a man younger than 40 in good health.

The chain combines TRBV6-5 with TRBJ2-3; D unclear. V shed 8 bases and J shed 2 bases, with 11 bases lying between them. The length of the CDR3 is 13 residues. Germline CDR1 is MNHEY and CDR2 is SVGAGI. DNA of the CDR3: TGTGCCAGCTCCCGCGTCCCCACAGATACGCAGTATTTT. As protein: CASSRVPTDTQYF.

The V call is TRBV2, the J call TRBJ2-7, with 7 bases fitting TRBD2. The CDR3 has 14 amino acids. V gave up 6 bases and J gave up 4 bases; unmatched junction bases: 9. Germline V gene lookup returns CDR1 SNHLY and CDR2 FYNNEI. The chain's CDR3 is CASRDAGEMYEQYF. The CDR3 bases are TGTGCCAGCAGGGACGCGGGAGAGATGTACGAGCAGTACTTC.

The chain employs TRBV7-9 and TRBJ1-4; D gene ambiguous. Looked up from germline, CDR1 is SEHNR and CDR2 is FQNEAQ (reference sequence). The CDR3 consists of 15 residues. Deletions cut 6 bases from V and 8 bases from J, with 19 bases between. The CDR3 DNA sequence: TGTGCCAGCAGTTCCAGGCCGCGTCAATTCGAAAAACTGTTTTTT. It translates to CASSSRPRQFEKLFF.

For this clone: This CDR3 is also generated by other DNA sequences in the sample. The chain combines TRBV28 with TRBJ1-1; 8 bases are shared with TRBD1. The CDR3 is made up of 12 amino acids. The V and J ends lost 9 bases and 3 bases, in that order; junction bases with no gene match: 3. Germline loops: CDR1 MDHEN, CDR2 SYDVKM. The CDR3 bases are TGTGCCAGTACAGGGGGTTACACTGAAGCTTTCTTT. Translation: CASTGGYTEAFF.

The gene calls are TRBV7-9 and TRBJ2-7; the match to TRBD1 covers 9 bases. Trimming at V came to 4 bases and at J to 2 bases, leaving 6 bases not matched to a gene. CDR1 and CDR2 (germline): SEHNR, FQNEAQ (reference sequence). The CDR3 is 15 amino acids. CDR3 sequence (DNA): TGTGCCAGCAGCTCGTTCGGACAGGGGACCTACGAGCAGTACTTC. It yields the protein CASSSFGQGTYEQYF. Together with reference TRBV7-9 and TRBJ2-7, the CDR3 gives the full variable domain: DTGVSQNPRHKITKRGQNVTFRCDPISEHNRLYWYRQTLGQGPEFLTYFQNEAQLEKSRLLSDRFSAERPKGSFSTLEIQRTEQGDSAMYLCASSSFGQGTYEQYFGPGTRLTVT.

CDR3 residues: CASSVGLAGLLQETQYF. CDR3 DNA: TGTGCCAGCAGCGTAGGGCTAGCGGGACTCCTCCAAGAGACCCAGTACTTC. The chain links TRBV9 to TRBJ2-5; TRBD2 matches at 9 bases. CDR3 length: 17 residues. With V trimmed by 0 bases and J by 1 base, 7 bases remained unmatched. CDR1 is SGDLS and CDR2 is YYNGEE in the germline V gene.

The genes are TRBV11-3 and TRBJ1-5; maybe TRBD1 (6 bases). V lost 5 bases, J lost 2 bases, and 16 bases lay in between. The CDR3 consists of 16 residues. CDR1 SGHNT and CDR2 YENEEA come from the germline V gene. CDR3 nucleotides: TGTGCCAGCAGCCCCCAATTACAGGGTGGCAATCAGCCCCAGCATTTT. This translates into CASSPQLQGGNQPQHF.

The J gene is TRBJ2-7, the V gene TRBV6-1; 8 bases map to TRBD1. The germline V gene encodes CDR1 MNHNS and CDR2 SASEGT. The CDR3 totals 15 residues. Trimming took 7 bases from V and 3 from J; bases not matched to a gene: 11. CDR3 coding DNA: TGTGCCAGCACCAGACTGACAGGGGCCTTCTACGAGCAGTACTTC. Its protein is CASTRLTGAFYEQYF.

The chain is built from TRBV5-6 and TRBJ2-3; TRBD1 might be the D (6 bases). CDR3 length equals 16 residues. V was shortened by 1 base and J by 4 bases, with 16 bases between the two germline ends. Germline values: CDR1 SGHDT, CDR2 YYEEEE. As DNA, the CDR3 is TGTGCCAGCAGCTTGTTGGACAGACAACCGTCAGATACGCAGTATTTT. Protein sequence: CASSLLDRQPSDTQYF.

The chain links TRBV12-5 to TRBJ2-3; D remains unclear. CDR1 is LGHNT, CDR2 FRNRAP, per germline. The CDR3 runs 14 residues. V was cut by 1 base and J by 0 bases, with 5 bases left in between. The CDR3 DNA reads as TGTGCTAGTGGTTTGGGGGTAAGCACAGATACGCAGTATTTT. It specifies CASGLGVSTDTQYF.

This chain links TRBV2 with TRBJ2-1; 9 positions match TRBD1. V gave up 6 bases and J gave up 2 bases; unmatched junction bases: 5. The length of the CDR3 is 15 residues. CDR1 and CDR2 (germline): SNHLY, FYNNEI. The CDR3 spells CASRSRDRAYNEQFF. CDR3 in DNA: TGTGCCAGCAGGAGCCGGGACAGGGCCTACAATGAGCAGTTCTTC.

The chain has TRBV2 and TRBJ2-7; D gene unclear. Trimming cost V 5 bases and J 2 bases, with 13 bases left between them. CDR1 and CDR2 (germline): SNHLY, FYNNEI. The CDR3 is made up of 14 amino acids. CDR3 in DNA: TGTGCCAGCAGTCCAGACAACTGGCCCTACGAGCAGTACTTC. It encodes CASSPDNWPYEQYF.

V is TRBV7-8 and J is TRBJ2-7; the D is unclear. The V end was cut by 2 bases, the J end by 1 base, with 6 bases between. CDR1 is SGHVS, CDR2 FQNEAQ, per germline. The length of the CDR3 is 13 residues. CDR3 sequence reads: CASSLMASYEQYF. The CDR3 nucleotides are TGTGCCAGCAGCTTAATGGCTTCCTACGAGCAGTACTTC.

The rearrangement uses TRBV18 and TRBJ2-7; a weak D match, TRBD1 (6 bases). Trimming removed 1 base at V and 5 bases at J, with 9 bases between. This CDR3 region has 13 residues. The germline gives CDR1 KGHSH, CDR2 LQKENI. CDR3 DNA sequence: TGTGCCAGCTCACCACTACAGGGAAACGAGCAGTACTTC. Translation gives CASSPLQGNEQYF.

A few counts support this clone. This sequence joins TRBV19 and TRBJ1-2; a possible D gene is TRBD1 (5 bases). Between the trimmed V and J ends, which lost 9 bases and 4 bases, there was a span of 12 bases. This CDR3 has 12 residues. Germline assignment: CDR1 LNHDA and CDR2 SQIVND (reference sequence). CDR3 sequence reads: CASGRQTYGYTF. DNA of the CDR3: TGTGCCAGCGGAAGACAGACCTATGGCTACACCTTC.

V is TRBV14 and J is TRBJ2-1; 7 nucleotides match TRBD2. The CDR3 length is 11 residues. CDR1 SGHDN and CDR2 FVKESK come from the germline V gene. With 4 bases clipped from V and 9 bases from J, the junction kept 0 bases outside the gene matches. CDR3 sequence: CASSRGGEQFF. The CDR3 coding sequence is TGTGCCAGCAGCCGCGGGGGTGAGCAGTTCTTC.

The chain recombines TRBV29-1 with TRBJ2-1, with TRBD2 as a possible D gene (6 bases). With 6 bases removed from V and 9 bases from J, the gap between germline ends came to 9 bases. Germline CDR1 SQVTM, CDR2 ANQGSEA. CDR3 length: 10 amino acids. The CDR3 DNA follows: TGCAGCGTCGGGAGCCTTGAGCAGTTCTTC. Translation: CSVGSLEQFF.

The V and J genes are TRBV5-6 and TRBJ2-1, with 11 nucleotides matching TRBD2. This CDR3 has 16 residues. Per the germline V gene, CDR1 is SGHDT and CDR2 is YYEEEE. J was trimmed by 3 bases and V by 0 bases; bases with no gene match: 2. The CDR3 DNA follows: TGTGCCAGCAGCTTGGGGACTAGCGGGTTCTACAATGAGCAGTTCTTC. Encoded protein: CASSLGTSGFYNEQFF.

The chain couples TRBV14 to TRBJ2-1; the D is unclear. CDR3 length equals 17 residues. Germline V gene data show CDR1 as SGHDN and CDR2 as FVKESK. The V end lost 1 base, the J end lost 7 bases, and 20 bases lay between the germline ends. The CDR3 DNA is TGTGCCAGCAGCCAAGTTCCTGGCGGCTCTCAGACGAATGAGCAGTTCTTC. Its translation is CASSQVPGGSQTNEQFF.

This clone was seen once. The chain's CDR3 is CASSVGTVAPYEQYF. CDR3 nucleotides: TGTGCCAGCAGCGTCGGGACAGTCGCGCCCTACGAGCAGTACTTC. The chain recombines TRBV9 with TRBJ2-7; TRBD1 agrees at 7 bases. The junction had 7 bases not matched to a gene; V was cut back by 2 bases and J by 2 bases. There are 15 residues in the CDR3. Germline loops: CDR1 SGDLS, CDR2 YYNGEE.

CDR3 residues: CASSWGRATDTQYF. Written as DNA, the CDR3 is TGCGCCAGCAGTTGGGGGAGAGCCACAGATACGCAGTATTTT. The rearrangement links TRBV4-1 to TRBJ2-3; the D gene could be TRBD1 or TRBD2 (5 bases each). Trimming cost V 6 bases and J 2 bases, with 12 bases left between them. Germline V gives CDR1 MGHRA, CDR2 YSYEKL. The CDR3 extends over 14 amino acids.

The chain carries TRBV29-1 and TRBJ2-1, with 10 bases matching TRBD1. Trimming removed 5 bases from V and 5 bases from J; junction bases left unmatched: 9. The germline CDR1 and CDR2 sequences are SQVTM and ANQGSEA. The CDR3 sequence is 15 residues long. CDR3 sequence: CSVRPGQGTHNEQFF. CDR3 nucleotides: TGCAGCGTTCGACCGGGACAGGGGACCCACAATGAGCAGTTCTTC.

This chain links TRBV27 with TRBJ2-3; tentatively, D is TRBD2 (6 bases). From germline, CDR1 is MNHEY and CDR2 SMNVEV (reference sequence). CDR3 size: 15 residues. V was clipped by 5 bases and J by 5 bases, with 17 bases between them. The DNA of the CDR3 is TGTGCCAGCAGTAGAATGGGACTCCCAGGAGATACGCAGTATTTT. Translating it yields CASSRMGLPGDTQYF.